This T cell receptor (beta chain) appears in the sequencing data of a study of T cell repertoires in cytomegalovirus infection. Study background: Shared public TCR beta signatures pointed to both CMV infection and a matching HLA type.

A few counts support this clonotype. The antigen is not known. The J segment lost 1 base and the V segment lost 2 bases, leaving 6 bases of the junction unmatched. This CDR3 contains 16 residues. Germline V gene sequence: CDR1 KGHSH, CDR2 LQKENI. TCRdb itself ran the reads through MiXCR, one entry per CDR3 protein. The repertoire consists of 650,000 to 900,000 distinct CDR3 sequences, with around 29% occurring once and the leading ten covering around 13%. This chain joins TRBV18 and TRBJ2-5; 8 nucleotides match TRBD2. This material consisted of cultured CD8+ T cells from PBMCs, taken from culture after CMV antigen stimulation. This receptor was taken from a human donor in good health (CMV status not recorded). Some clones in this sample may be carry-over from other donors' samples. The CDR3 DNA is TGTGCCAGCTCACCAGGGATAGCGGGGAGCCAAGAGACCCAGTACTTC. This encodes CASSPGIAGSQETQYF.